The 17 T cell receptor beta chains in this list originate from one sample, sequenced in a study of OX40 agonist ivuxolimab in advanced cancers. The method behind the library was the immunoSEQ multiplex PCR assay. TCRdb provides this immuneACCESS table in a form limited to in-frame rearrangements. Some clones are lacking; in checked studies, under half of them reflect an unresolved V gene, and why the rest are absent is not known. This sample comprises tens of thousands of clones, approximately 92% of them detected only once. The ten largest account for more than 10% of the sample. The input for sequencing was CD4+ or CD8+ T cells sorted from blood, taken in a trial of the OX40 agonist ivuxolimab. These receptors were obtained from an adult with an advanced solid tumor such as melanoma, head and neck, liver or kidney cancer.

This clone was seen a handful of times. The chain has TRBV18 and TRBJ1-1; no definite D call. Trimming left V 1 base short and J 1 base short, with 4 bases between. The CDR3 loop spans 13 amino acids. Germline V lookup: CDR1 KGHSH, CDR2 LQKENI. The CDR3 DNA reads as TGTGCCAGCTCACCACTCAGGAACACTGAAGCTTTCTTT. Amino acid sequence: CASSPLRNTEAFF. Combining the CDR3 with reference TRBV18 and TRBJ1-1 gives the whole variable domain NAGVMQNPRHLVRRRGQEARLRCSPMKGHSHVYWYRQLPEEGLKFMVYLQKENIIDESGMPKERFSAEFPKEGPSILRIQQVVRGDSAAYFCASSPLRNTEAFFGQGTRLTVV.

The chain combines TRBV29-1 with TRBJ2-6, with D possibly called TRBD1 or TRBD2 (6 bases each). The CDR3 totals 19 residues. V dropped 4 bases and J dropped 1 base, with 23 bases sitting between them. Per the germline V gene, CDR1 is SQVTM and CDR2 is ANQGSEA. The CDR3 here is CSVVSSLSGAGSGANVLTF. CDR3 sequence (DNA): TGCAGCGTTGTTTCTAGTCTCTCGGGGGCCGGTTCTGGGGCCAACGTCCTGACTTTC.

The genes are TRBV9 and TRBJ2-2, with D perhaps TRBD1 (6 bases). CDR1 and CDR2 (germline): SGDLS, YYNGEE. CDR3 size: 15 residues. V shed 3 bases and J shed 4 bases, with 13 bases lying between them. CDR3 sequence (DNA): TGTGCCAGCAGCGGTACAGGGTCCGGCACCGGGGAGCTGTTTTTT. Amino acids: CASSGTGSGTGELFF.

The gene calls are TRBV28 and TRBJ2-3; a weak D match, TRBD2 (6 bases). The CDR3 runs 15 residues. The V gene's germline CDR1 is MDHEN and CDR2 SYDVKM. The V end was cut by 3 bases, the J end by 5 bases, with 15 bases between. CDR3 nucleotides: TGTGCCAGCAGTTTCTTCGGGAGAGAGAGAGATACGCAGTATTTT. The encoded protein is CASSFFGRERDTQYF.

V gene TRBV7-6 combines with J gene TRBJ1-4, with a weak D call TRBD1 (6 bases). This CDR3 is 17 amino acids long. Trimming left V 0 bases short and J 1 base short, with 12 bases between. Germline CDR1 is SGHVS and CDR2 is FNYEAQ. CDR3 coding DNA: TGTGCCAGCAGCTTAGCGCTGGGGGCGGAAACTAATGAAAAACTGTTTTTT. Encoded protein: CASSLALGAETNEKLFF.

The chain links TRBV2 to TRBJ2-7, with D perhaps matching TRBD1 (7 bases). Looked up from germline, CDR1 is SNHLY and CDR2 is FYNNEI. Trimming left V 9 bases short and J 3 bases short, with 18 bases between. This CDR3 region has 14 residues. The CDR3 bases are TGTGCCAGACCGGGGACAGCGGGTTACTACGAGCAGTACTTC. This gives the protein CARPGTAGYYEQYF.

The chain carries TRBV4-1 and TRBJ2-7; D not certain. Germline-derived CDR1 and CDR2 are MGHRA and YSYEKL. The CDR3 loop spans 14 amino acids. Trimming removed 5 bases at V and 0 bases at J, with 11 bases between. The CDR3 region has the DNA TGCGCCAGCAGCTCCCAGGCGGACTCCTACGAGCAGTACTTC. This codes for CASSSQADSYEQYF.

This clone was detected a few times. The V gene is TRBV27, the J gene TRBJ2-7, with D perhaps TRBD2 (6 bases). V was cut by 2 bases and J by 5 bases, with 13 bases left in between. Looked up from germline, CDR1 is MNHEY and CDR2 is SMNVEV (reference sequence). The CDR3 is 14 amino acids. The CDR3 DNA sequence: TGTGCCAGCAGTTTAAGCGGGTGGGGGAACGAGCAGTACTTC. Translation: CASSLSGWGNEQYF.

Here the CDR3 reads CTSSPTGETQYF. The CDR3 region has the DNA TGCACCAGCAGCCCCACCGGGGAGACCCAGTACTTC. V usage is TRBV1 and J usage is TRBJ2-5; the table's TRBD2 call for D was not verified on the DNA. TRBV1 represents a pseudogene. The CDR3 loop spans 12 amino acids.

V and J are TRBV9 and TRBJ2-1, with D tentatively TRBD1 or TRBD2 (5 bases each). V lost 4 bases to trimming and J lost 8 bases, with 16 bases between them. CDR3 length: 14 residues. Germline CDR1 SGDLS, CDR2 YYNGEE. This CDR3 is CASSSSGDADEQFF. CDR3 DNA: TGTGCCAGCAGCTCAAGTGGGGACGCCGATGAGCAGTTCTTC.

The rearrangement uses TRBV7-9 and TRBJ2-7; no definite D call. The germline CDR1 and CDR2 sequences are SEHNR and FQNEAQ (reference sequence). There are 12 residues in the CDR3. Trimming stripped 10 bases from V and 2 bases from J, with 12 bases between. The CDR3 sequence is CATEGGTYEQYF. The CDR3 bases are TGTGCCACCGAAGGTGGAACCTACGAGCAGTACTTC.

The chain joins TRBV2 to TRBJ1-5, with D uncertain. The CDR3 covers 13 residues. Trimming took 5 bases from V and 7 from J, leaving 12 bases between them. CDR1 and CDR2 (germline): SNHLY, FYNNEI. The CDR3 nucleotides read TGTGCCAGCAGTTACTGGGGTGGGCAGCCCCAGCATTTT. It yields the protein CASSYWGGQPQHF.

The rearrangement uses TRBV9 and TRBJ1-6; D ambiguous. The length of the CDR3 is 14 residues. Trimming pared 0 bases from V and 4 bases from J, leaving 5 bases between. The germline V gene encodes CDR1 SGDLS and CDR2 YYNGEE. The CDR3 bases are TGTGCCAGCAGCGTAGGCCATTATAATTCACCCCTCCACTTT. Its translation is CASSVGHYNSPLHF.

This chain connects TRBV30 to TRBJ2-7; no reliable D call. The CDR3 has 11 residues. Germline lookup yields CDR1 GTSNPN and CDR2 SVGIG (reference sequence). The germline V and J ends were trimmed by 0 bases and 6 bases, with 6 bases remaining between them. CDR3 coding DNA: TGTGCCTGGAGTGTAGCAGGCGAGCAGTACTTC. Translation: CAWSVAGEQYF.

J is TRBJ2-7 and V is TRBV5-1; D remains unclear. Germline assignment: CDR1 SGHRS and CDR2 YFSETQ. CDR3 size: 13 residues. V was pared by 0 bases and J by 2 bases, with 6 bases between. The CDR3 DNA reads TGCGCCAGCAGCTTGGCCCCACCCTACGAGCAGTACTTC. Its translation is CASSLAPPYEQYF.

In DNA form, the CDR3 reads TGTGCCAGCAGCCAAGCCGGGGAGCTGTTTTTT. The encoded protein is CASSQAGELFF. The V call is TRBV4-2, the J call TRBJ2-2; D uncertain. The CDR3 spans 11 residues. Germline CDR1 and CDR2: LGHNA and YNFKEQ. V lost 1 base and J lost 6, with 0 bases in between.

The rearrangement uses TRBV27 and TRBJ1-1; D unclear. The CDR3 is 13 residues long. The germline CDR1 and CDR2 sequences are MNHEY and SMNVEV (reference sequence). Trimming removed 7 bases at V and 0 bases at J, with 9 bases between. The CDR3 is CASIPGLNTEAFF. CDR3 DNA: TGTGCCAGCATTCCCGGTTTGAACACTGAAGCTTTCTTT.